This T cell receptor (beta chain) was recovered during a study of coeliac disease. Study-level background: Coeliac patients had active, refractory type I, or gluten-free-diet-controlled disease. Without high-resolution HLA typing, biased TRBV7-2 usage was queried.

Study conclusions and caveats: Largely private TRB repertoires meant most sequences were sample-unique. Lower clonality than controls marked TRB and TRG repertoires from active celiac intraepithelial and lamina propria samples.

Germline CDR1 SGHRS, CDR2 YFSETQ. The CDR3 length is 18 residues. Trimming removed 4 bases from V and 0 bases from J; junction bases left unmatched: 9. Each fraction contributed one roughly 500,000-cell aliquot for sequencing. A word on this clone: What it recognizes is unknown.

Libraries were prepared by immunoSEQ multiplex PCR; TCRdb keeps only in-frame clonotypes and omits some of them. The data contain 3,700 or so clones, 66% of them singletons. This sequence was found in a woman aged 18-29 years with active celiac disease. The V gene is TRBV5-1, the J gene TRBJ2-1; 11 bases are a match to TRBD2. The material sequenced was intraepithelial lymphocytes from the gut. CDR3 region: CASSVASGGRSSYNEQFF. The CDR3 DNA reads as TGCGCCAGCAGCGTGGCTAGCGGGGGGCGGAGCTCCTACAATGAGCAGTTCTTC.